This T cell receptor beta chain comes out of a study of blood T cells in healthy people across ages. Next came a second PCR, run for about 7 to 12 cycles, which used a sample-barcoded 5' primer along with a J-beta primer mix. TCRdb fed the 5' RACE reads into MiXCR, producing one record per CDR3 protein. Counted here are hundreds of thousands of distinct CDR3 sequences, approximately 52% occurring once; the ten biggest clones make up less than 15%. As regards this clonotype: Its antigen is undetermined. This may be a read error: a much more frequent sequence differs by one nucleotide.

CDR3 size: 16 residues. From germline, CDR1 is SGHDT and CDR2 YYEEEE. Study-level points and caveats: A roughly linear fall in TCR beta diversity per million T cells was seen with increasing age.

This receptor was obtained from a woman of 80 years or more in good health. The source material was blood. V gene TRBV5-6 combines with J gene TRBJ2-7; TRBD2 matches 9 bases. The closer fit of TRBJ2-5 to the DNA end suggests the J call may be wrong. The DNA of the CDR3 is TGTGCCAGCAGCTTGGAGGTAGCGGGGGTCCAAGGGACCCAGTACTTC. Residues: CASSLEVAGVQGTQYF.